This T cell receptor beta chain was obtained from a study of vaccination and CD4 T cells after COVID-19. An Oncomine TCR Beta short-read assay was used to sequence the DNA from cultured CD4+ T cells. In TCRdb, the PCR reads were re-called with MiXCR into one record per CDR3 protein. The sample holds fewer than 15,000 distinct CDR3 sequences, around 38% seen once. Noted treatment: approximately 9-day PBMC culture with coronavirus spike peptide pools or control peptides (ViraFEST assay). ViraFEST used peptide pools to expand antigen-specific T cells, then sequenced TCRs. The CDR3 covers 16 residues. V gave up 5 bases and J gave up 3 bases, with 19 bases separating them. To note about this clonotype: What it recognizes is unknown.

The chain is built from TRBV12-3 or TRBV12-4 and TRBJ2-5; no reliable D call. The input for sequencing was CD4+ T cells from blood, cultured in vitro, taken after SARS-CoV-2 vaccination. The receptor's source is a human donor who had recovered from COVID-19. In DNA form, the CDR3 reads TGTGCCAGCAGTCTAAGCCGTAGTGGCCGTGAAGAGACCCAGTACTTC. Encoded protein: CASSLSRSGREETQYF.